The present entry profiles one T cell receptor (beta chain) with its context. The antigen remains unidentified. The entry originates in a study of shared clonotypes between healthy human individuals. Findings of the study overall: The generation probabilities recorded for non-shared clonotypes fell below those of clonotypes shared by all four donors. Naive subsets typically showed greater estimated richness than memory subsets. An expected dependence of interdonor clonotype sharing on sequencing depth was noted.

V was clipped by 5 bases and J by 7 bases; unmatched bases: 0. CDR1 is SGHTA, CDR2 FQGNSA, per germline. This CDR3 has 12 amino acids. Methods used by the authors: There were no quality scores in the junction-only immunoSEQ sequences, so filtering differed. Clones were read by immunoSEQ multiplex PCR, and TCRdb kept only the in-frame ones, dropping some. The V and J calls and clone size come from that table; D and trimming were worked out from the DNA. The sample lists around 2.5 million clones, over 85% occurring once. Sequenced: naive CD4+ T cells from PBMCs. Subset indicated: CD45RA+ positively selected. V usage is TRBV7-2 and J usage is TRBJ2-1; 9 positions match TRBD1. This receptor was obtained from a man between 18 and 35 years old in good health. Some clones in this sample may be carry-over from other donors' samples. CDR3 loop: CASSGTGNEQFF. As DNA, the CDR3 is TGTGCCAGCAGCGGGACAGGGAATGAGCAGTTCTTC.